This T cell receptor beta chain stems from a study of shared clonotypes between healthy human individuals. Generated by immunoSEQ multiplex PCR, the TCRdb table keeps only in-frame clones and is missing some. The sample holds approximately 2.1 million clones, more than 80% seen once. The length of the CDR3 is 18 residues. V dropped 0 bases and J dropped 0; count of bases not matched to a gene: 9. CDR1 is SGHRS and CDR2 is YFSETQ in the germline V gene. The rearrangement joins TRBV5-1 to TRBJ2-3; the match to TRBD2 covers 8 bases. The sample taken for sequencing was naive CD4+ T cells from PBMCs. Sample subset: CD45RA+ positively selected. This receptor was obtained from a man younger than 35 in good health. Some clones in this sample may be carry-over from other donors' samples. CDR3 nucleotides: TGCGCCAGCAGCTTGGCTACGTCGACTAGCGCAAGCACAGATACGCAGTATTTT. Encoded protein: CASSLATSTSASTDTQYF.